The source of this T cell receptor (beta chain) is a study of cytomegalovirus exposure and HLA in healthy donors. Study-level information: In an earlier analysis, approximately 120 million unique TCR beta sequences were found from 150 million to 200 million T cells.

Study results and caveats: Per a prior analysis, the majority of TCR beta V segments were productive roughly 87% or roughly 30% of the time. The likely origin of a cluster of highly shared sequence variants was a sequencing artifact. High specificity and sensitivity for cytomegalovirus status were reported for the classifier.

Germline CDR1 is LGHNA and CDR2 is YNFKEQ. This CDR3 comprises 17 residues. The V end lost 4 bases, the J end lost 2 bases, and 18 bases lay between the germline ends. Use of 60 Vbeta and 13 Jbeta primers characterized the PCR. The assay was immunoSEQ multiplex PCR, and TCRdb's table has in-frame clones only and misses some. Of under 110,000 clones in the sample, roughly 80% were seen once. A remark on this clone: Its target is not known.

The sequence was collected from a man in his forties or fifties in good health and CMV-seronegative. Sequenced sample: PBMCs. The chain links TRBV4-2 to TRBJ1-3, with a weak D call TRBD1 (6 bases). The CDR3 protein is CASSRLHGQGTGNTIYF. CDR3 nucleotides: TGTGCCAGCAGCCGACTCCATGGGCAGGGGACTGGAAACACCATATATTTT.